This TCR beta chain originates from a study of blood T cell repertoires in COVID-19. Study-level information: The study drew acute and convalescent COVID-19 samples from the United States, Italy and Spain.

Methods used by the authors: Amplifying reference gene primers gave estimates of nucleated cell counts. The data were produced by immunoSEQ multiplex PCR, yet TCRdb's version contains in-frame clones alone and is incomplete. D and trimming were read from the DNA, whereas the V and J calls and clone size are those reported in that table. This table has 140,000 to 150,000 clones, approximately 90% appearing once. What was sequenced was peripheral blood. The receptor's source is a human donor with COVID-19, enrolled during active disease. The donor label of this sample is uncertain.

The CDR3 nucleotides are TGTGCCAGCACCGAAGGGCGGGGGGGCCTTCCGGAGACCCAGTACTTC. Encoded protein: CASTEGRGGLPETQYF. This chain joins TRBV7-9 and TRBJ2-5, with TRBD2 matching over 9 bases. Germline values: CDR1 SEHNR, CDR2 FQNEAQ (reference sequence). This CDR3 comprises 16 residues. With V trimmed by 7 bases and J by 5 bases, 14 bases remained unmatched.